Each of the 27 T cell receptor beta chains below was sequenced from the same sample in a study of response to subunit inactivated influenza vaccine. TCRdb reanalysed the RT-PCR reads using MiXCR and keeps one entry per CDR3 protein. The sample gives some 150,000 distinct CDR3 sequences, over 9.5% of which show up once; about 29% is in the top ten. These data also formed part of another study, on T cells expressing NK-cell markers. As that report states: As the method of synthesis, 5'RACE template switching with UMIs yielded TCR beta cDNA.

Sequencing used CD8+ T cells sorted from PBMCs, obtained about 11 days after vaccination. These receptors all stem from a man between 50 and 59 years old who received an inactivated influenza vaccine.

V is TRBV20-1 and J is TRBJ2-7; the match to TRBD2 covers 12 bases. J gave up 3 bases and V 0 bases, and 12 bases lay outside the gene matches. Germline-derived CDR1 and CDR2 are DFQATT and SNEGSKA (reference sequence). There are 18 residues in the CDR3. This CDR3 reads CSARDGTSGLPRRYEQYF. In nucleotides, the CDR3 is TGCAGTGCTAGAGACGGGACTAGCGGGCTTCCGAGGCGCTACGAGCAGTACTTC.

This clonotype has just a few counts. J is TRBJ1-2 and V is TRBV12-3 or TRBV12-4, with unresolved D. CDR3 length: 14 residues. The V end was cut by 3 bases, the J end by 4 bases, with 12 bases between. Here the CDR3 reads CASSLAGPSYGYTF. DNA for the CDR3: TGTGCCAGCAGTTTGGCCGGTCCTTCCTATGGCTACACCTTC.

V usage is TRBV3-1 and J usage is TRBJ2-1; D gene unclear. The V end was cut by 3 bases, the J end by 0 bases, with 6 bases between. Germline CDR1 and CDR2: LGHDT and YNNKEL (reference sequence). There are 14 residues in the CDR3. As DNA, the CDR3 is TGTGCCAGCAGCCATCCGGGCTCCTACAATGAGCAGTTCTTC. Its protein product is CASSHPGSYNEQFF.

CDR3 protein: CSARDGGPDSHNEQFF. The CDR3 nucleotides read TGCAGTGCTAGAGATGGGGGGCCCGATTCCCACAATGAGCAGTTCTTC. This chain uses TRBV20-1 with TRBJ2-1; D is perhaps TRBD1 or TRBD2 (6 bases each). CDR1 and CDR2 (germline): DFQATT, SNEGSKA (reference sequence). Trimming pared 0 bases from V and 5 bases from J, leaving 17 bases between. CDR3 length: 16 amino acids.

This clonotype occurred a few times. CDR3: CATSRAPGQQLAGANVLTF. Written as DNA, the CDR3 is TGTGCCACCAGCAGAGCCCCGGGACAGCAATTAGCTGGGGCCAACGTCCTGACTTTC. The V call is TRBV15, the J call TRBJ2-6, with TRBD1 matching 7 bases. This CDR3 comprises 19 residues. Germline V gene data show CDR1 as LNHNV and CDR2 as YYDKDF (reference sequence). Trimming took 1 base from V and 2 from J; bases not matched to a gene: 11.

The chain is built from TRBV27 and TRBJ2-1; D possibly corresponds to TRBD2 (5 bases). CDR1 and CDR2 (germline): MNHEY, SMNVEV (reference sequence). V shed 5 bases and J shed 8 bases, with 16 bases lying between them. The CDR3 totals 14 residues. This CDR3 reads CASSNRGLGDEQFF. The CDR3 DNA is TGTGCCAGCAGTAACCGGGGTTTAGGCGATGAGCAGTTCTTC.

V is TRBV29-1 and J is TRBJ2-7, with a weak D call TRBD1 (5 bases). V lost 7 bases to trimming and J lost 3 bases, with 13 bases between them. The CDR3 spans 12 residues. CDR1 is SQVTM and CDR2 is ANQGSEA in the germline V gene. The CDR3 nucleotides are TGCAGCGGAATCCAGACAGTCTACGAGCAGTACTTC. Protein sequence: CSGIQTVYEQYF.

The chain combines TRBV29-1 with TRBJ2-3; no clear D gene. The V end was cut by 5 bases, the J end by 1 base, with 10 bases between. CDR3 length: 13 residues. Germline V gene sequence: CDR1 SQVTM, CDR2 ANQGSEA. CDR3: CSVHPDRTDTQYF. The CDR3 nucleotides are TGCAGCGTTCACCCCGACCGCACAGATACGCAGTATTTT.

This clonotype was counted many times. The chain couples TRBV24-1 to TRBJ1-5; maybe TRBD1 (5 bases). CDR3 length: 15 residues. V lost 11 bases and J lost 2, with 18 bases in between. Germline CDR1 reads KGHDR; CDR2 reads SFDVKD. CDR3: CAIATSDRGNQPQHF. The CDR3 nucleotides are TGTGCCATCGCGACGAGCGACAGAGGCAATCAGCCCCAGCATTTT.

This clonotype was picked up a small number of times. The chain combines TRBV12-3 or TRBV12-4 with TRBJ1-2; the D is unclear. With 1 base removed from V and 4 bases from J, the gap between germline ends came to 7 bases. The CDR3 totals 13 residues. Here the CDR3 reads CASSLDISYGYTF. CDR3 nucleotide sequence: TGTGCCAGCAGTTTAGACATAAGCTATGGCTACACCTTC.

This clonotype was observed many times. The CDR3 protein is CASSLRGGAINEQFF. The DNA of the CDR3 is TGTGCCAGCAGCTTACGGGGGGGGGCCATCAATGAGCAGTTCTTC. The chain carries TRBV7-2 and TRBJ2-1; 8 positions agree with TRBD2. The length of the CDR3 is 15 residues. Germline V gene sequence: CDR1 SGHTA, CDR2 FQGNSA. V trimming: 2 bases; J trimming: 6 bases; junction bases outside the gene matches: 6.

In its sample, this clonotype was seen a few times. CDR3 residues: CASSTGGGKLFF. The CDR3 nucleotides are TGTGCCAGCAGTACAGGGGGCGGAAAACTGTTTTTT. V and J are TRBV6-6 and TRBJ1-4, with 9 bases aligning to TRBD1. The CDR3 runs to 12 residues. V shed 5 bases, J shed 10 bases, and the junction held 2 bases outside the gene matches. Germline V gene lookup returns CDR1 MNHNY and CDR2 SVGAGI (reference sequence).

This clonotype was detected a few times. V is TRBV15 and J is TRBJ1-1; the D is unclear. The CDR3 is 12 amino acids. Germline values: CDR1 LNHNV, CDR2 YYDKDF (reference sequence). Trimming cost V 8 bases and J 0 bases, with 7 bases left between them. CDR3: CATGQMNTEAFF. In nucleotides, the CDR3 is TGTGCCACCGGGCAGATGAACACTGAAGCTTTCTTT. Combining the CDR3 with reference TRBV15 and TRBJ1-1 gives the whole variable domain DAMVIQNPRYQVTQFGKPVTLSCSQTLNHNVMYWYQQKSSQAPKLLFHYYDKDFNNEADTPDNFQSRRPNTSFCFLDIRSPGLGDTAMYLCATGQMNTEAFFGQGTRLTVV.

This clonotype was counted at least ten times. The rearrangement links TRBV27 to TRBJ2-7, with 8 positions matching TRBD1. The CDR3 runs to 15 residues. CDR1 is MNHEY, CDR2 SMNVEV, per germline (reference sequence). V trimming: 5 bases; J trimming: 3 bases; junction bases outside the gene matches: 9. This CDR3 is CASSPRPGGDYEQYF. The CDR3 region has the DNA TGTGCCAGCAGTCCTAGGCCAGGGGGCGACTACGAGCAGTACTTC.

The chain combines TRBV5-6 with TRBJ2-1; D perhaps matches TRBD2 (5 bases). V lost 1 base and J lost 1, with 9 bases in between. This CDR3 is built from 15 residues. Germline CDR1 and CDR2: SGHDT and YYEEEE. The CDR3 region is CASSLQRPSYNEQFF. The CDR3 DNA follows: TGTGCCAGCAGCTTGCAGCGGCCTTCCTACAATGAGCAGTTCTTC.

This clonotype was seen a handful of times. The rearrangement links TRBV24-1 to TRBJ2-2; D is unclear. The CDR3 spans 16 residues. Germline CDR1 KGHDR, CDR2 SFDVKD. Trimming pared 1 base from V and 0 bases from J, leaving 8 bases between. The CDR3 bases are TGTGCCACCAGTGATTTTAGCTTAGCGAACACCGGGGAGCTGTTTTTT. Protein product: CATSDFSLANTGELFF.

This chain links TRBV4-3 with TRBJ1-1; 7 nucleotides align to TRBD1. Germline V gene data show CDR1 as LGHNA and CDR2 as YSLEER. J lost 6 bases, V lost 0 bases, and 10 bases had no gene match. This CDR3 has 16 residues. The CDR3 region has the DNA TGCGCCAGCAGCCAAGATGGGGACAGACGCTTCTCTGAAGCTTTCTTT. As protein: CASSQDGDRRFSEAFF.

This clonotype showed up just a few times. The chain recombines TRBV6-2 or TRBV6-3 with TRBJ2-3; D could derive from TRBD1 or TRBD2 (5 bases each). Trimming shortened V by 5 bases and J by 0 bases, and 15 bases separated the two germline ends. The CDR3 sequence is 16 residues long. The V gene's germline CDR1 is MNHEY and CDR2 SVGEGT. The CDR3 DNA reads TGTGCCAGCAGTGGGACCCTACCCGGGAGCACAGATACGCAGTATTTT. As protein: CASSGTLPGSTDTQYF.

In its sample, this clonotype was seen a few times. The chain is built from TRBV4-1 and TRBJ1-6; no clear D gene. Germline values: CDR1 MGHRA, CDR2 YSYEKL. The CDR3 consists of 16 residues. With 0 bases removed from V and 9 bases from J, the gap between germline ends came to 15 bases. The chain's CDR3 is CASSQDRSGRGSPLHF. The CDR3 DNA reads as TGCGCCAGCAGCCAAGATCGGAGTGGCAGAGGTTCACCCCTCCACTTT.

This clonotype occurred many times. CDR3 nucleotides: TGTGCCAGCAGTTACTTTATGACAGGTACTGAAGCTTTCTTT. Translated: CASSYFMTGTEAFF. This sequence joins TRBV6-5 and TRBJ1-1; possibly TRBD1 for D (6 bases). CDR3 length equals 14 residues. The germline V gene has CDR1 MNHEY and CDR2 SVGAGI. Trimming took off 1 base at V and 5 bases at J, with 11 bases between the two ends.

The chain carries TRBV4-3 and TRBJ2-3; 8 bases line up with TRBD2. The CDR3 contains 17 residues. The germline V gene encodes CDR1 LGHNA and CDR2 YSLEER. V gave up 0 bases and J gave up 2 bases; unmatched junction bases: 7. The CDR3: CASSQDGLAGNTDTQYF. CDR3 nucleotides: TGCGCCAGCAGCCAAGATGGGCTAGCGGGCAACACAGATACGCAGTATTTT.

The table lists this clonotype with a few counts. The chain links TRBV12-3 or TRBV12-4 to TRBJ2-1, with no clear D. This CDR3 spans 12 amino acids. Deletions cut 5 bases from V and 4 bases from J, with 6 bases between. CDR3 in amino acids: CASSGLYNEQFF. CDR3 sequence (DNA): TGTGCCAGCAGTGGCTTATACAATGAGCAGTTCTTC.

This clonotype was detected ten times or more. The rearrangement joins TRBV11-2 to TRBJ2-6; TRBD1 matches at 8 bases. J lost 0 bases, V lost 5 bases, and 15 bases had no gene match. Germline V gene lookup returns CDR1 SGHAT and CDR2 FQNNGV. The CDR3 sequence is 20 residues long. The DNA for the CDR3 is TGTGCCAGCAGCCCTTTTCCCTCGACAGGGGAAGACTCTGGGGCCAACGTCCTGACTTTC. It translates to CASSPFPSTGEDSGANVLTF. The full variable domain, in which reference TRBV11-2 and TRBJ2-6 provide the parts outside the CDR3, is EAGVAQSPRYKIIEKRQSVAFWCNPISGHATLYWYQQILGQGPKLLIQFQNNGVVDDSQLPKDRFSAERLKGVDSTLKIQPAKLEDSAVYLCASSPFPSTGEDSGANVLTFGAGSRLTVL.

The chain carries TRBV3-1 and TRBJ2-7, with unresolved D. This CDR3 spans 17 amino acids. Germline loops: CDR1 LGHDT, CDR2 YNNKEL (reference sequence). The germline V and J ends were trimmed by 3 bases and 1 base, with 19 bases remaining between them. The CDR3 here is CASSHNRDGARSYEQYF. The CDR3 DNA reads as TGTGCCAGCAGCCACAACAGAGACGGCGCGCGTTCCTACGAGCAGTACTTC.

The CDR3 region is CASTPGKGVNVLTF. The CDR3 coding sequence is TGTGCCAGCACCCCCGGGAAGGGTGTCAACGTCCTGACTTTC. The chain is built from TRBV9 and TRBJ2-6; D is perhaps TRBD2 (5 bases). The CDR3 sequence is 14 residues long. V lost 6 bases and J lost 9, with 16 bases in between. Looked up from germline, CDR1 is SGDLS and CDR2 is YYNGEE.

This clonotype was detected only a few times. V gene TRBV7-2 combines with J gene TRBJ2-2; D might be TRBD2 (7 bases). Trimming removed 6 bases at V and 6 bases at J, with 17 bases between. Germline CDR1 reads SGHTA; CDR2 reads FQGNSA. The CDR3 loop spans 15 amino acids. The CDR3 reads CASRPRAGAAGELFF. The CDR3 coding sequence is TGTGCCAGCAGACCTAGGGCGGGGGCGGCCGGGGAGCTGTTTTTT.

CDR3 in amino acids: CASSSQRTGTNPYNEQFF. In DNA, the CDR3 is TGCGCCAGCAGCTCCCAGCGGACCGGGACCAACCCCTACAATGAGCAGTTCTTC. The rearrangement links TRBV5-1 to TRBJ2-1, with D perhaps being TRBD1 or TRBD2 (5 bases each). Germline CDR1 SGHRS, CDR2 YFSETQ. Trimming cost V 3 bases and J 2 bases, with 21 bases left between them. The CDR3 loop spans 18 amino acids. Combining the CDR3 with reference TRBV5-1 and TRBJ2-1 gives the whole variable domain KAGVTQTPRYLIKTRGQQVTLSCSPISGHRSVSWYQQTPGQGLQFLFEYFSETQRNKGNFPGRFSGRQFSNSRSEMNVSTLELGDSALYLCASSSQRTGTNPYNEQFFGPGTRLTVL.